Each of the 24 T cell receptor beta chains below was sequenced from the same sample in a study of CD8 T cells in ankylosing spondylitis. One entry per CDR3 protein, called by TCRdb with MiXCR from the 5' RACE reads. The sample lists about 220,000 distinct CDR3 sequences, approximately 24% occurring once. Sequenced input: blood, either unsorted or a sorted T cell fraction (not recorded which). These receptor sequences come from a male donor with ankylosing spondylitis or in good health (not recorded which).

This clonotype was detected many times. The chain combines TRBV20-1 with TRBJ2-4; TRBD2 might be the D (5 bases). Germline CDR1 and CDR2: DFQATT and SNEGSKA (reference sequence). CDR3 length: 19 amino acids. V was trimmed by 0 bases and J by 2 bases, leaving 23 bases between them. The CDR3 DNA is TGCAGTGCTAGAGACCCCCCACCCGGCGGGTCAATCACCAAAAACATTCAGTACTTC. Amino acids: CSARDPPPGGSITKNIQYF.

There are many counts of this clonotype. The V call is TRBV4-2, the J call TRBJ2-5, with 7 positions matching TRBD2. The CDR3 runs to 14 residues. Germline loops: CDR1 LGHNA, CDR2 YNFKEQ. The J segment lost 6 bases and the V segment lost 2 bases, leaving 6 bases of the junction unmatched. CDR3 residues: CASSQMSGVKTQYF. The CDR3 DNA sequence: TGTGCCAGCAGCCAAATGAGCGGGGTGAAGACCCAGTACTTC.

In this sample, this clonotype turned up a few times. The rearrangement joins TRBV10-3 to TRBJ2-7; D unresolved. The germline gives CDR1 ENHRY, CDR2 SYGVKD. The CDR3 length is 16 residues. Trimming pared 0 bases from V and 6 bases from J, leaving 18 bases between. The CDR3 region is CAISESGGSPIGEQYF. DNA for the CDR3: TGTGCCATCAGTGAGTCAGGCGGCAGCCCCATCGGCGAGCAGTACTTC.

This clonotype came up once. This rearrangement joins TRBV9 to TRBJ2-3; no firm D call. Germline V gene lookup returns CDR1 SGDLS and CDR2 YYNGEE. There are 15 residues in the CDR3. The V end lost 0 bases, the J end lost 4 bases, and 12 bases lay between the germline ends. The CDR3 region is CASSVVVGGADTQYF. CDR3 DNA: TGTGCCAGCAGCGTAGTGGTGGGTGGCGCAGATACGCAGTATTTT.

This clonotype was detected many times. The chain combines TRBV20-1 with TRBJ2-5, with 7 bases fitting TRBD1. With 0 bases clipped from V and 3 bases from J, the junction kept 7 bases outside the gene matches. Germline V gene sequence: CDR1 DFQATT, CDR2 SNEGSKA (reference sequence). The CDR3 runs 15 residues. The CDR3 region has the DNA TGCAGTGCTAGAGATTGGACAGGCGTAAAAGAGACCCAGTACTTC. Its translation: CSARDWTGVKETQYF.

J is TRBJ2-5 and V is TRBV20-1; 7 positions match TRBD2. Germline V gene lookup returns CDR1 DFQATT and CDR2 SNEGSKA (reference sequence). The V segment lost 1 base and the J segment 2 bases; nucleotides outside the gene matches: 7. This CDR3 is built from 15 residues. The CDR3 region has the DNA TGCAGTGCTAGAGTCATAGGAGCGGGGCAAGAGACCCAGTACTTC. Its protein product is CSARVIGAGQETQYF.

This clonotype was observed a handful of times. The chain uses TRBV5-1 and TRBJ2-7; TRBD1 matches at 7 bases. V dropped 4 bases and J dropped 2; count of bases not matched to a gene: 6. Germline CDR1 reads SGHRS; CDR2 reads YFSETQ. CDR3 size: 14 residues. The CDR3 sequence is CASSIGTAAYEQYF. CDR3 DNA sequence: TGCGCCAGCAGCATAGGGACAGCGGCCTACGAGCAGTACTTC.

Here the CDR3 DNA reads TGTGCCAGCAGCTTAAGGCGGTGGGCCTACGAGCAGTACTTC. Encoded protein: CASSLRRWAYEQYF. The chain has TRBV7-2 and TRBJ2-7; D is ambiguous. Germline CDR1 SGHTA, CDR2 FQGNSA. V was cut by 2 bases and J by 2 bases, with 10 bases left in between. CDR3 length: 14 amino acids.

The rearrangement links TRBV20-1 to TRBJ1-6; a possible D gene is TRBD1 (5 bases). Trimming pared 0 bases from V and 10 bases from J, leaving 16 bases between. There are 15 residues in the CDR3. Germline values: CDR1 DFQATT, CDR2 SNEGSKA (reference sequence). The CDR3 bases are TGCAGTGCTAGAGACGCGGGGGAAGCCCCGTCACCCCTCCACTTT. Translated, it gives CSARDAGEAPSPLHF.

This chain uses TRBV7-6 with TRBJ2-1; 9 bases align to TRBD2. This CDR3 region has 20 residues. J lost 3 bases, V lost 4 bases, and 19 bases had no gene match. From germline, CDR1 is SGHVS and CDR2 FNYEAQ. The CDR3 is CASSSRQTQELAGIYNEQFF. For the CDR3, the DNA is TGTGCCAGCAGCTCACGACAGACCCAAGAGCTAGCGGGAATCTACAATGAGCAGTTCTTC.

This clonotype was counted between two and nine times. This sequence joins TRBV20-1 and TRBJ2-7, with D perhaps TRBD1 (6 bases). Between the trimmed V and J ends, which lost 3 bases and 2 bases, there was a span of 14 bases. The CDR3 spans 14 residues. Germline V gene data show CDR1 as DFQATT and CDR2 as SNEGSKA (reference sequence). The CDR3 nucleotides are TGCAGTGCTAGTTTCTCAGGGGTACCCTACGAGCAGTACTTC. Protein product: CSASFSGVPYEQYF.

This clonotype has just a few counts. The rearrangement links TRBV7-8 to TRBJ2-3, with D possibly being TRBD2 (6 bases). The V gene lost 7 bases and the J gene lost 1 base, with 15 bases spanning the gap. Germline assignment: CDR1 SGHVS and CDR2 FQNEAQ. CDR3 length equals 15 residues. DNA for the CDR3: TGTGCCAGCACTCCGGCCGGGGGACGCACAGATACGCAGTATTTT. Amino acids: CASTPAGGRTDTQYF.

V is TRBV29-1 and J is TRBJ2-2; D unclear. Trimming stripped 3 bases from V and 2 bases from J, with 7 bases between. This CDR3 has 13 residues. Germline CDR1 reads SQVTM; CDR2 reads ANQGSEA. The CDR3 coding sequence is TGCAGCGTTGATATAGCAAACACCGGGGAGCTGTTTTTT. It encodes CSVDIANTGELFF.

J is TRBJ2-5 and V is TRBV10-3; D not resolved. V lost 8 bases to trimming and J lost 5 bases, with 12 bases between them. Germline V gene lookup returns CDR1 ENHRY and CDR2 SYGVKD. This CDR3 has 12 amino acids. The CDR3 region is CAIGPSAETQYF. In nucleotides, the CDR3 is TGTGCCATCGGGCCTTCTGCGGAGACCCAGTACTTC.

This clonotype appeared many times. The V gene is TRBV4-1, the J gene TRBJ2-7, with D possibly being TRBD1 (6 bases). This CDR3 has 14 residues. CDR1 is MGHRA, CDR2 YSYEKL, per germline. Trimming pared 4 bases from V and 3 bases from J, leaving 13 bases between. CDR3 protein: CASSPAGALYEQYF. CDR3 sequence (DNA): TGCGCCAGCAGCCCAGCAGGGGCCCTCTACGAGCAGTACTTC.

This clonotype occurred many times. This chain joins TRBV27 and TRBJ1-5; a weak D match, TRBD1 (6 bases). CDR1 MNHEY and CDR2 SMNVEV come from the germline V gene (reference sequence). The CDR3 has 15 residues. Trimming took off 6 bases at V and 0 bases at J, with 12 bases between the two ends. This chain's CDR3 is CASRPWTDSNQPQHF. CDR3 DNA sequence: TGTGCCAGCAGACCTTGGACAGATAGCAATCAGCCCCAGCATTTT.

The rearrangement links TRBV11-2 to TRBJ2-5; tentative D call: TRBD1 (6 bases). Germline V gene data show CDR1 as SGHAT and CDR2 as FQNNGV. The CDR3 is 14 amino acids. V gave up 5 bases and J gave up 5 bases, with 15 bases separating them. CDR3: CASSAVQGLETQYF. The CDR3 DNA reads as TGTGCCAGCAGCGCGGTTCAGGGGCTGGAGACCCAGTACTTC. Full variable domain (missing parts from reference TRBV11-2 and TRBJ2-5): EAGVAQSPRYKIIEKRQSVAFWCNPISGHATLYWYQQILGQGPKLLIQFQNNGVVDDSQLPKDRFSAERLKGVDSTLKIQPAKLEDSAVYLCASSAVQGLETQYFGPGTRLLVL.

The chain joins TRBV29-1 to TRBJ2-5; D gene ambiguous. The CDR3 sequence is 12 residues long. Germline-derived CDR1 and CDR2 are SQVTM and ANQGSEA. V was pared by 3 bases and J by 5 bases, with 10 bases between. CDR3 loop: CSVDGRKETQYF. DNA for the CDR3: TGCAGCGTTGATGGTCGAAAGGAGACCCAGTACTTC.

This chain joins TRBV2 and TRBJ2-1, with TRBD2 matching over 7 bases. J was trimmed by 6 bases and V by 4 bases; bases with no gene match: 3. The CDR3 has 13 amino acids. The germline V gene encodes CDR1 SNHLY and CDR2 FYNNEI. The CDR3 region is CASSVSGPNEQFF. The CDR3 region has the DNA TGTGCCAGCAGTGTTAGCGGGCCCAATGAGCAGTTCTTC.

The rearrangement uses TRBV10-3 and TRBJ2-1; 7 bases fit TRBD1. The CDR3 consists of 14 residues. CDR1 and CDR2 from the germline V gene are ENHRY and SYGVKD. The trim removed 4 bases at V and 5 bases at J, leaving 5 bases unmatched. The DNA for the CDR3 is TGTGCCATCAGTGTTGGGCAGGGGGACAATGAGCAGTTCTTC. Translated: CAISVGQGDNEQFF.

In this sample, this clonotype turned up a few times. V usage is TRBV20-1 and J usage is TRBJ2-7; TRBD2 agrees at 7 bases. The CDR3 spans 14 residues. Germline V gene sequence: CDR1 DFQATT, CDR2 SNEGSKA (reference sequence). The junction had 5 bases not matched to a gene; V was cut back by 3 bases and J by 0 bases. For the CDR3, the DNA is TGCAGTGCTAGTTCCGGCGGGAGCTCCTACGAGCAGTACTTC. Protein product: CSASSGGSSYEQYF.

V usage is TRBV6-5 and J usage is TRBJ2-2; 9 bases align to TRBD2. CDR3 size: 15 residues. Germline CDR1 MNHEY, CDR2 SVGAGI. The V segment lost 4 bases and the J segment 4 bases; nucleotides outside the gene matches: 4. This CDR3 reads CASSWMTSGTGELFF. The CDR3 DNA reads TGTGCCAGCAGTTGGATGACTAGCGGCACCGGGGAGCTGTTTTTT.

This clonotype was counted at least ten times. This chain connects TRBV20-1 to TRBJ2-7, with D perhaps matching TRBD1 (5 bases). CDR3 length equals 13 residues. Germline lookup yields CDR1 DFQATT and CDR2 SNEGSKA (reference sequence). V gave up 5 bases and J gave up 3 bases, with 14 bases separating them. CDR3 protein: CSARSPQGYEQYF. CDR3 bases: TGCAGTGCTCGCTCCCCCCAGGGCTACGAGCAGTACTTC.

The chain uses TRBV29-1 and TRBJ2-2; the match to TRBD1 covers 8 bases. V was clipped by 7 bases and J by 6 bases; unmatched bases: 7. CDR3 length equals 13 residues. Germline V gives CDR1 SQVTM, CDR2 ANQGSEA. In DNA, the CDR3 is TGCAGCGCATCGACAGGGGTAGCCGGGGAGCTGTTTTTT. This gives the protein CSASTGVAGELFF.